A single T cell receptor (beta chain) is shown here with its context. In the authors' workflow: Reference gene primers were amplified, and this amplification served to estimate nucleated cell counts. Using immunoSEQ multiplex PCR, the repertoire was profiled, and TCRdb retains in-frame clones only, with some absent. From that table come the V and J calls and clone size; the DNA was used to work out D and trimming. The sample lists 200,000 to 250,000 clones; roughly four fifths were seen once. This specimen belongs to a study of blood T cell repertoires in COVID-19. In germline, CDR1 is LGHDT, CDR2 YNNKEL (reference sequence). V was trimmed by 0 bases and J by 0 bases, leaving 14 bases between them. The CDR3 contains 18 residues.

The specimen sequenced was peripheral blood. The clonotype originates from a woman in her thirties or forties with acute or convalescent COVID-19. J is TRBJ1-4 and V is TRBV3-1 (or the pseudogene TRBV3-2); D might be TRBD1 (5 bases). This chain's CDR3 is CASSQEGHRIATNEKLFF. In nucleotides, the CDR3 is TGTGCCAGCAGCCAAGAAGGGCACAGGATCGCAACTAATGAAAAACTGTTTTTT.